These 27 T cell receptor beta chains came from one sample sequenced in a study of blood T cell repertoires in COVID-19. The repertoire was sequenced with immunoSEQ multiplex PCR; TCRdb's copy has only in-frame clones and lacks some. The sample holds about 75,000 clones, around nine tenths seen once. Specimen: peripheral blood. The receptors were gathered from an older man with COVID-19, enrolled during active disease.

This chain uses TRBV5-1 with TRBJ2-2; 9 bases line up with TRBD1. Unmatched junction bases numbered 4, after V lost 2 bases and J lost 5 bases. Germline CDR1 SGHRS, CDR2 YFSETQ. There are 15 residues in the CDR3. The chain's CDR3 is CASSLQGALTGELFF. The CDR3 bases are TGCGCCAGCAGCTTACAGGGGGCTTTGACCGGGGAGCTGTTTTTT.

V and J are TRBV5-1 and TRBJ1-2; a weak D match, TRBD1 (6 bases). This CDR3 has 13 residues. V lost 4 bases and J lost 4, with 11 bases in between. The germline gives CDR1 SGHRS, CDR2 YFSETQ. CDR3 nucleotides: TGCGCCAGCAGCACTGGACAGCTCTATGGCTACACCTTC. Translating it yields CASSTGQLYGYTF.

The chain has TRBV6-2 or TRBV6-3 and TRBJ1-1; D unresolved. This CDR3 comprises 17 residues. In germline, CDR1 is MNHEY, CDR2 SVGEGT. Trimming left V 2 bases short and J 1 base short, with 17 bases between. The CDR3 spells CASSYRPIQTPNTEAFF. The CDR3 DNA reads as TGTGCCAGCAGTTACCGACCCATTCAGACACCGAACACTGAAGCTTTCTTT.

The V and J genes are TRBV6-5 and TRBJ2-1, with 9 bases aligning to TRBD2. V was clipped by 7 bases and J by 4 bases; unmatched bases: 2. The CDR3 covers 13 residues. CDR1 MNHEY and CDR2 SVGAGI come from the germline V gene. The CDR3 nucleotides are TGTGCCAGCACGCTAGCGGGGTACAATGAGCAGTTCTTC. Its protein product is CASTLAGYNEQFF.

This clone was seen only once. The chain recombines TRBV11-2 with TRBJ1-3; TRBD1 matches 8 bases. The J segment lost 3 bases and the V segment lost 5 bases, leaving 3 bases of the junction unmatched. There are 14 residues in the CDR3. Germline lookup yields CDR1 SGHAT and CDR2 FQNNGV. This CDR3 reads CASSQDRGGNTIYF. As DNA, the CDR3 is TGTGCCAGCAGCCAAGACAGGGGTGGAAACACCATATATTTT.

This clone was seen a handful of times. J is TRBJ2-7 and V is TRBV9; no definite D call. Germline CDR1 SGDLS, CDR2 YYNGEE. This CDR3 is 14 amino acids long. V was trimmed by 0 bases and J by 0 bases, leaving 7 bases between them. The CDR3 loop is CASSVEPVSYEQYF. Here the CDR3 DNA reads TGTGCCAGCAGCGTAGAGCCGGTCTCCTACGAGCAGTACTTC.

This sequence joins TRBV3-1 (or the pseudogene TRBV3-2) and TRBJ2-3; 8 nucleotides align to TRBD2. CDR1 and CDR2 (germline): LGHDT, YNNKEL (reference sequence). The CDR3 has 16 amino acids. V was clipped by 4 bases and J by 0 bases; unmatched bases: 6. CDR3 amino acids: CASSLRTSISTDTQYF. The CDR3 DNA reads TGTGCCAGCAGCCTCCGGACTAGCATCAGCACAGATACGCAGTATTTT.

This chain uses TRBV9 with TRBJ2-1, with D tentatively TRBD1 (5 bases). CDR3 length equals 15 residues. Germline V gene data show CDR1 as SGDLS and CDR2 as YYNGEE. Deletions cut 3 bases from V and 8 bases from J, with 18 bases between. The CDR3 region has the DNA TGTGCCAGCAGCGCCACGTCGGGCCAGGGCGATGAGCAGTTCTTC. It is translated as CASSATSGQGDEQFF.

The rearrangement uses TRBV11-2 and TRBJ2-3, with 8 nucleotides matching TRBD2. V shed 0 bases, J shed 3 bases, and the junction held 14 bases outside the gene matches. Germline CDR1 is SGHAT and CDR2 is FQNNGV. The CDR3 loop spans 19 amino acids. Written as DNA, the CDR3 is TGTGCCAGCAGCTTAGAAAGGGTCGGACTAGCCCGGAAAACAGATACGCAGTATTTT. Its protein is CASSLERVGLARKTDTQYF. Filled out from reference TRBV11-2 and TRBJ2-3, the complete variable domain reads EAGVAQSPRYKIIEKRQSVAFWCNPISGHATLYWYQQILGQGPKLLIQFQNNGVVDDSQLPKDRFSAERLKGVDSTLKIQPAKLEDSAVYLCASSLERVGLARKTDTQYFGPGTRLTVL.

The rearrangement links TRBV13 to TRBJ1-2, with 7 bases lining up with TRBD1. The CDR3 totals 15 residues. The V gene end was trimmed by 5 bases and the J gene end by 2 bases; junction bases not matched to a gene: 8. CDR1 is PRHDT, CDR2 FYEKMQ, per germline (reference sequence). The CDR3 DNA sequence: TGTGCCAGCAGCCTTCAGGGGGAAGGGAACTATGGCTACACCTTC. Protein sequence: CASSLQGEGNYGYTF.

This chain joins TRBV7-9 and TRBJ1-4; possibly TRBD1 for D (6 bases). Germline V gene sequence: CDR1 SEHNR, CDR2 FQNEAQ (reference sequence). V was pared by 0 bases and J by 5 bases, with 7 bases between. This CDR3 has 14 amino acids. CDR3 DNA sequence: TGTGCCAGCAGCTTAGCGGGGGCCAATGAAAAACTGTTTTTT. This codes for CASSLAGANEKLFF.

This clone has just a few counts. V is TRBV6-5 and J is TRBJ1-2, with D perhaps matching TRBD1 (5 bases). The length of the CDR3 is 13 residues. Germline V gene sequence: CDR1 MNHEY, CDR2 SVGAGI. Trimming cost V 2 bases and J 2 bases, with 6 bases left between them. CDR3 sequence reads: CASSYDRNYGYTF. The CDR3 DNA reads as TGTGCCAGCAGTTACGACAGAAACTATGGCTACACCTTC.

J is TRBJ2-2 and V is TRBV18; TRBD1 matches 8 bases. The trim removed 9 bases at V and 1 base at J, leaving 4 bases unmatched. Germline CDR1 is KGHSH and CDR2 is LQKENI. This CDR3 is built from 14 residues. This CDR3 is CASRQGMNTGELFF. In nucleotides, the CDR3 is TGTGCCAGTCGACAGGGGATGAACACCGGGGAGCTGTTTTTT.

The chain employs TRBV25-1 and TRBJ1-4; weak D call: TRBD1 (6 bases). CDR1 is MGHDK, CDR2 SYGVNS, per germline. The V end lost 6 bases, the J end lost 4 bases, and 15 bases lay between the germline ends. The CDR3 sequence is 15 residues long. CDR3: CASSQAGADNEKLFF. CDR3 DNA sequence: TGTGCCAGCAGCCAGGCGGGGGCAGATAATGAAAAACTGTTTTTT.

J is TRBJ1-1 and V is TRBV27, with 10 bases lining up with TRBD1. Trimming removed 5 bases from V and 2 bases from J; junction bases left unmatched: 8. This CDR3 comprises 16 residues. Germline-derived CDR1 and CDR2 are MNHEY and SMNVEV (reference sequence). The CDR3 DNA reads as TGTGCCAGCAGTAACGACAGGGGGCTTAGTAACACTGAAGCTTTCTTT. The encoded protein is CASSNDRGLSNTEAFF.

This clone was picked up one time. This sequence joins TRBV27 and TRBJ1-1; 8 bases match TRBD1. The germline gives CDR1 MNHEY, CDR2 SMNVEV (reference sequence). The length of the CDR3 is 13 residues. With 6 bases clipped from V and 0 bases from J, the junction kept 0 bases outside the gene matches. The chain's CDR3 is CASRDRVNTEAFF. As DNA, the CDR3 is TGTGCCAGCAGGGACAGGGTGAACACTGAAGCTTTCTTT.

V is TRBV5-6 and J is TRBJ2-5, with 7 positions matching TRBD1. V lost 6 bases and J lost 4; bases outside the gene matches: 6. Germline V gives CDR1 SGHDT, CDR2 YYEEEE. The CDR3 spans 13 residues. The CDR3 region is CASKQTGRETQYF. As DNA, the CDR3 is TGTGCCAGCAAACAGACAGGGAGAGAGACCCAGTACTTC.

The chain has TRBV9 and TRBJ1-6, with 7 bases that match TRBD1. The germline gives CDR1 SGDLS, CDR2 YYNGEE. This CDR3 spans 17 amino acids. V lost 3 bases, J lost 7 bases, and 13 bases stayed unmatched. In nucleotides, the CDR3 is TGTGCCAGCAGCGCCCAGACAGGGTGGGTACGCAATTCACCCCTCCACTTT. Encoded protein: CASSAQTGWVRNSPLHF.

The chain's CDR3 is CASSSGQRYEQYF. DNA of the CDR3: TGTGCCAGCAGCTCGGGACAGCGCTACGAGCAGTACTTC. The V and J genes are TRBV7-6 and TRBJ2-7; 7 bases match TRBD1. V lost 4 bases, J lost 3 bases, and 3 bases stayed unmatched. CDR1 and CDR2 (germline): SGHVS, FNYEAQ. This CDR3 region has 13 residues.

The V gene is TRBV9, the J gene TRBJ1-2; 7 nucleotides agree with TRBD1. The CDR3 is 14 residues long. Germline trimming cut 4 bases from V and 5 bases from J; bases unmatched to any gene: 8. Germline CDR1 reads SGDLS; CDR2 reads YYNGEE. The CDR3 DNA reads as TGTGCCAGCAGCCCCCGACAGGGCTTTTATGGCTACACCTTC. Encoded protein: CASSPRQGFYGYTF.

The chain recombines TRBV7-2 with TRBJ1-2; TRBD1 is a possible D gene (6 bases). V was trimmed by 7 bases and J by 0 bases, leaving 15 bases between them. The CDR3 runs 15 residues. Germline CDR1 reads SGHTA; CDR2 reads FQGNSA. The CDR3 nucleotides are TGTGCCAGCACGCCGACAGGAGTCTCTAACTATGGCTACACCTTC. This sequence encodes CASTPTGVSNYGYTF.

The rearrangement joins TRBV10-3 to TRBJ2-1; 7 bases are shared with TRBD2. Germline V gene lookup returns CDR1 ENHRY and CDR2 SYGVKD. This CDR3 contains 17 residues. Losses at the gene ends were 3 bases for V and 0 bases for J; bases not matched to a gene: 8. The CDR3 bases are TGTGCCATCAGTGACCTTAGGGAGGGGAGCTCCTACAATGAGCAGTTCTTC. Translated: CAISDLREGSSYNEQFF.

V gene TRBV5-1 combines with J gene TRBJ1-2; 9 nucleotides match TRBD1. V shed 4 bases, J shed 5 bases, and the junction held 3 bases outside the gene matches. This CDR3 region has 13 residues. Germline CDR1 SGHRS, CDR2 YFSETQ. The CDR3 sequence is CASSLDRGYGYTF. CDR3 bases: TGCGCCAGCAGCCTGGACAGGGGATATGGCTACACCTTC.

The chain links TRBV5-1 to TRBJ1-6; D may be TRBD1 (5 bases). The V end lost 2 bases, the J end lost 8 bases, and 11 bases lay between the germline ends. Per germline, CDR1 SGHRS and CDR2 YFSETQ. The CDR3 consists of 14 residues. The DNA for the CDR3 is TGCGCCAGCAGCTTTGACAGTCCCTATTCACCCCTCCACTTT. It yields the protein CASSFDSPYSPLHF.

This chain uses TRBV2 with TRBJ1-2, with a weak D call TRBD1 (5 bases). Trimming removed 7 bases at V and 8 bases at J, with 20 bases between. Germline-derived CDR1 and CDR2 are SNHLY and FYNNEI. The CDR3 contains 14 residues. CDR3 loop: CASTGRGSSGGYTF. CDR3 nucleotides: TGTGCCAGCACCGGACGGGGGTCCTCTGGGGGCTACACCTTC.

This chain connects TRBV4-2 to TRBJ2-5; D may be TRBD2 (6 bases). The germline gives CDR1 LGHNA, CDR2 YNFKEQ. This CDR3 is 16 amino acids long. With 0 bases removed from V and 6 bases from J, the gap between germline ends came to 17 bases. CDR3 sequence (DNA): TGTGCCAGCAGCCAAGAGGTCGGGAGCCCACAGAAGACCCAGTACTTC. This encodes CASSQEVGSPQKTQYF.

This chain connects TRBV7-2 to TRBJ2-1, with TRBD1 identical over 10 bases. After removal of 5 bases from V and 5 bases from J, the junction contained 6 bases not matched to a gene. Germline assignment: CDR1 SGHTA and CDR2 FQGNSA. The CDR3 spans 15 residues. This chain's CDR3 is CASSPRTGGDNEQFF. DNA for the CDR3: TGTGCCAGCAGCCCAAGGACAGGGGGGGACAATGAGCAGTTCTTC.